A single sample is the source of the 3 T cell receptor beta chains below, sequenced in a study of blood T cells in healthy people across ages. The use of a sample-barcoded 5' primer and a J-beta primer mix characterized a second PCR of 7 to 11 cycles. MiXCR, run by TCRdb on the 5' RACE reads, gives a single entry per CDR3 protein. Among around 1.5 million distinct CDR3 sequences listed, 30% to 35% were seen once. The sequencing input was blood. The receptors were gathered from a woman in her thirties in good health.

Of note for this clonotype: This clone may be a read error of a much larger clone one base away. The J gene is TRBJ2-5, the V gene TRBV29-1; D is possibly TRBD1 or TRBD2 (5 bases each). The CDR3 sequence is 15 residues long. Germline V gene sequence: CDR1 SQVTM, CDR2 ANQGSEA. The CDR3 spells CNVTRGRQIQETQYF. In DNA form, the CDR3 reads TGCAACGTTACCCGGGGACGGCAAATCCAAGAGACCCAGTACTTC. Together with reference TRBV29-1 and TRBJ2-5, the CDR3 gives the full variable domain: SAVISQKPSRDICQRGTSLTIQCQVDSQVTMMFWYRQQPGQSLTLIATANQGSEATYESGFVIDKFPISRPNLTFSTLTVSNMSPEDSSIYLCNVTRGRQIQETQYFGPGTRLLVL.

In this sample, this clonotype turned up a few times. The rearrangement links TRBV20-1 to TRBJ2-7, with D perhaps matching TRBD2 (6 bases). The CDR3 is 13 amino acids. With 5 bases removed from V and 4 bases from J, the gap between germline ends came to 15 bases. Germline V gene lookup returns CDR1 DFQATT and CDR2 SNEGSKA (reference sequence). Here the CDR3 reads CSALRDSGYEQYF. CDR3 sequence (DNA): TGCAGTGCTCTCCGGGACTCAGGGTACGAGCAGTACTTC.

This clonotype was counted at least ten times. The chain employs TRBV27 and TRBJ2-1; D is perhaps TRBD2 (6 bases). This CDR3 is built from 13 residues. V lost 6 bases, J lost 4 bases, and 10 bases lay in between. Germline V lookup: CDR1 MNHEY, CDR2 SMNVEV (reference sequence). The CDR3 coding sequence is TGTGCCAGCAGAGGGGCGGGGTACAATGAGCAGTTCTTC. Translated: CASRGAGYNEQFF.